This TCR beta chain was recorded in a study of blood T cell repertoires in COVID-19. At the level of the study: Specimens from acute and convalescent COVID-19 originated in the United States, Italy and Spain. From T cells, B-cell-depleted T cells, or PBMCs came the material, which was cDNA or gDNA.

Per the original data handling: The authors estimated nucleated cell counts from reference gene primer amplification. The assay was immunoSEQ multiplex PCR, and TCRdb's table has in-frame clones only and misses some. D and trimming were read from the DNA, whereas the V and J calls and clone size are those reported in that table. The sample has about 85,000 clones, around nine tenths seen once; the top ten hold 4.8%. The germline gives CDR1 LNHDA, CDR2 SQIVND (reference sequence). V was trimmed by 5 bases and J by 10 bases, leaving 12 bases between them. The CDR3 has 12 amino acids. This rearrangement joins TRBV19 to TRBJ2-1; tentative D call: TRBD2 (5 bases). The source material was peripheral blood. This receptor was obtained from a woman older than 75 with acute or convalescent COVID-19. CDR3 protein: CASSSGLGEQFF. The CDR3 nucleotides are TGTGCCAGTAGTTCTGGACTCGGGGAGCAGTTCTTC.